The 13 T cell receptor beta chains below were found in one sample sequenced in a study of response to subunit inactivated influenza vaccine. TCRdb recomputed calls from the RT-PCR reads with MiXCR, one row per CDR3 protein. The table records 150,000 to 200,000 distinct CDR3 sequences, less than 15% of them present only once. The sample also formed part of further work on T cells expressing NK-cell markers. That source notes: Beta-chain TCR cDNA was generated via 5'RACE template switching with UMIs.

The sequences come from CD8+ T cells sorted from PBMCs, collected roughly 12 days after vaccination. Receptors originate from a man aged 45-65 years who received an inactivated influenza vaccine.

The chain links TRBV29-1 to TRBJ2-2; TRBD1 matches 8 bases. The CDR3 extends over 16 amino acids. J lost 1 base, V lost 2 bases, and 6 bases had no gene match. The V gene's germline CDR1 is SQVTM and CDR2 ANQGSEA. The CDR3 DNA follows: TGCAGCGTTGAATTCGTTGGACAGGGGAACACCGGGGAGCTGTTTTTT. Its translation: CSVEFVGQGNTGELFF.

This clonotype was recorded many times. The rearrangement joins TRBV6-2 or TRBV6-3 to TRBJ2-3; the match to TRBD2 covers 10 bases. J was trimmed by 3 bases and V by 3 bases; bases with no gene match: 12. The CDR3 covers 18 residues. From germline, CDR1 is MNHEY and CDR2 SVGEGT. The CDR3 DNA follows: TGTGCCAGCAGTTATATGGTGACTAGCGGGCAGGATACAGATACGCAGTATTTT. Its translation: CASSYMVTSGQDTDTQYF.

This clonotype has more than one count but fewer than ten. The chain employs TRBV20-1 and TRBJ2-5; TRBD1 matches 12 bases. Trimming took 3 bases from V and 0 from J; bases not matched to a gene: 11. CDR1 and CDR2 from the germline V gene are DFQATT and SNEGSKA (reference sequence). The CDR3 contains 18 residues. CDR3 sequence (DNA): TGCAGTGCTAGCCCCGGGACAGGGGGCTGGGAGTACCAAGAGACCCAGTACTTC. Amino acid sequence: CSASPGTGGWEYQETQYF.

This clonotype came up a few times. Possible read error: a much larger clone is one base away. This chain connects TRBV28 to TRBJ2-3; 13 bases align to TRBD2. V shed 8 bases, J shed 2 bases, and the junction held 13 bases outside the gene matches. The CDR3 totals 18 residues. Germline V gene sequence: CDR1 MDHEN, CDR2 SYDVKM. This chain's CDR3 is CASCSWTSGSRPTDTQYF. The CDR3 DNA sequence: TGTGCCAGCTGTTCTTGGACTAGCGGGAGTAGACCCACAGATACGCAGTATTTT. Looking up the rest from reference TRBV28 and TRBJ2-3 gives the full variable domain: DVKVTQSSRYLVKRTGEKVFLECVQDMDHENMFWYRQDPGLGLRLIYFSYDVKMKEKGDIPEGYSVSREKKERFSLILESASTNQTSMYLCASCSWTSGSRPTDTQYFGPGTRLTVL.

The chain joins TRBV4-3 to TRBJ1-2; the D is unclear. V lost 0 bases, J lost 8 bases, and 19 bases lay in between. CDR3 length equals 16 residues. Looked up from germline, CDR1 is LGHNA and CDR2 is YSLEER. The CDR3 is CASSQDLSWQPDGYTF. CDR3 DNA: TGCGCCAGCAGCCAAGATCTGTCCTGGCAGCCTGACGGCTACACCTTC.

This clonotype was seen a few times. The V gene is TRBV15, the J gene TRBJ2-1, with D possibly being TRBD2 (5 bases). Trimming shortened V by 1 base and J by 9 bases, and 10 bases separated the two germline ends. Per the germline V gene, CDR1 is LNHNV and CDR2 is YYDKDF (reference sequence). This CDR3 is 13 amino acids long. This chain's CDR3 is CATSRARGFEQFF. The CDR3 region has the DNA TGTGCCACCAGCAGAGCCCGGGGTTTTGAGCAGTTCTTC.

This clonotype was picked up a small number of times. The chain combines TRBV28 with TRBJ1-1; D uncertain. CDR3 length equals 12 residues. The germline CDR1 and CDR2 sequences are MDHEN and SYDVKM. Trimming cost V 6 bases and J 4 bases, with 9 bases left between them. CDR3 sequence reads: CASSYGSTEAFF. The CDR3 nucleotides read TGTGCCAGCAGCTACGGGTCCACTGAAGCTTTCTTT.

This clonotype came up a few times. V usage is TRBV13 and J usage is TRBJ2-1, with a tentative D call TRBD1 (7 bases). V lost 1 base and J lost 7, with 14 bases in between. The CDR3 loop spans 15 amino acids. CDR1 and CDR2 (germline): PRHDT, FYEKMQ (reference sequence). CDR3 sequence (DNA): TGTGCCAGCAGCTTAGTACAGGGGAGCGGGAATGAGCAGTTCTTC. Amino acid sequence: CASSLVQGSGNEQFF.

CDR3 in amino acids: CASSPSELSGELFF. The CDR3, as DNA: TGTGCCAGCAGCCCCTCTGAGTTGAGCGGGGAGCTGTTTTTT. The chain employs TRBV5-5 and TRBJ2-2; D remains unclear. The CDR3 runs 14 residues. Germline V gives CDR1 SGHKS, CDR2 YYEKEE (reference sequence). The V gene lost 4 bases and the J gene lost 7 bases, with 14 bases spanning the gap. Drawing the rest from reference TRBV5-5 and TRBJ2-2, the complete variable domain is DAGVTQSPTHLIKTRGQQVTLRCSPISGHKSVSWYQQVLGQGPQFIFQYYEKEERGRGNFPDRFSARQFPNYSSELNVNALLLGDSALYLCASSPSELSGELFFGEGSRLTVL.

The chain recombines TRBV2 with TRBJ2-4; TRBD1 matches 7 bases. CDR1 and CDR2 from the germline V gene are SNHLY and FYNNEI. CDR3 length: 17 residues. V lost 6 bases and J lost 0; bases outside the gene matches: 11. CDR3 coding DNA: TGTGCCAGCAGCCACGGGACAGAAGCGCTAGCCAAAAACATTCAGTACTTC. This gives the protein CASSHGTEALAKNIQYF.

This chain connects TRBV19 to TRBJ2-3; unclear D gene. Between the trimmed V and J ends, which lost 1 base and 2 bases, there was a span of 7 bases. Germline lookup yields CDR1 LNHDA and CDR2 SQIVND (reference sequence). There are 14 residues in the CDR3. This chain's CDR3 is CASSIGTVTDTQYF. Here the CDR3 DNA reads TGTGCCAGTAGTATAGGCACTGTCACAGATACGCAGTATTTT.

V is TRBV5-6 and J is TRBJ2-5; a possible D gene is TRBD2 (6 bases). Germline CDR1 SGHDT, CDR2 YYEEEE. V lost 4 bases, J lost 5 bases, and 9 bases lay in between. The CDR3 length is 12 residues. The CDR3 sequence is CASSGTGETQYF. In DNA form, the CDR3 reads TGTGCCAGCAGCGGGACTGGGGAGACCCAGTACTTC.

Many counts were recorded for this clonotype. V usage is TRBV9 and J usage is TRBJ2-7, with TRBD1 matching 12 bases. This CDR3 region has 15 residues. In germline, CDR1 is SGDLS, CDR2 YYNGEE. The V and J ends lost 3 bases and 7 bases, in that order; junction bases with no gene match: 8. The CDR3 DNA reads as TGTGCCAGCAGCGCTTCCGGGACAGGGGGCGAAGAGCAGTACTTC. It codes for CASSASGTGGEEQYF.